A single sample is the source of the 30 T cell receptor beta chains below, sequenced in a study of vaccination and CD4 T cells after COVID-19. The treatment is: roughly 11-day PBMC culture with coronavirus spike peptide pools or control peptides (ViraFEST assay). Antigen specificity for these receptors is unknown. Oncomine TCR Beta short-read sequencing was applied to DNA from cultured CD4+ T cells. TCRdb analysed the PCR reads with MiXCR anew, one entry per CDR3 protein. The table shows around 15,000 distinct CDR3 sequences, with roughly half occurring only once. This material consisted of CD4+ T cells from blood, cultured in vitro, taken before SARS-CoV-2 vaccination. These receptors originate from a human donor who had recovered from COVID-19.

The chain couples TRBV6-4 to TRBJ1-1, with 8 bases lining up with TRBD1. This CDR3 contains 12 residues. The germline V gene encodes CDR1 MRHNA and CDR2 SNTAGT. J was trimmed by 8 bases and V by 6 bases; bases with no gene match: 5. CDR3 protein: CASRSGQGEAFF. The CDR3 DNA follows: TGTGCCAGCAGAAGCGGACAGGGCGAAGCTTTCTTT.

The chain employs TRBV6-4 and TRBJ1-3; D gene unclear. The CDR3 totals 9 residues. V was cut by 6 bases and J by 11 bases, with 5 bases left in between. CDR1 is MRHNA and CDR2 is SNTAGT in the germline V gene. The CDR3 coding sequence is TGTGCCAGCAGGGAGGCCATATATTTT. Translated: CASREAIYF.

This clonotype appeared once. This chain links TRBV19 with TRBJ1-6; D call uncertain. There are 17 residues in the CDR3. Germline CDR1 is LNHDA and CDR2 is SQIVND (reference sequence). Trimming pared 6 bases from V and 0 bases from J, leaving 15 bases between. Here the CDR3 DNA reads TGTGCCAGTAGCATCCGGGCCCCGAGCTCCTATAATTCACCCCTCCACTTT. Translated: CASSIRAPSSYNSPLHF.

The chain combines TRBV20-1 with TRBJ1-2; 7 nucleotides line up with TRBD1. Germline CDR1 DFQATT, CDR2 SNEGSKA (reference sequence). This CDR3 has 13 residues. Germline trimming cut 7 bases from V and 7 bases from J; bases unmatched to any gene: 12. The CDR3 DNA reads TGCAGTGTAAGGGAGGGGGCGCGACGTGGCTACACCTTC. It codes for CSVREGARRGYTF.

This clonotype was detected a few times. The V gene is TRBV6-1, the J gene TRBJ1-2, with TRBD1 matching 12 bases. CDR3 length equals 18 residues. Germline V lookup: CDR1 MNHNS, CDR2 SASEGT. V lost 5 bases to trimming and J lost 5 bases; unmatched junction nucleotides: 15. Written as DNA, the CDR3 is TGTGCCAGCAGTCCCCGGGGGACAGGGGGCCCTCGGGGGTATGGCTACACCTTC. This sequence encodes CASSPRGTGGPRGYGYTF.

This clonotype was counted between two and nine times. The chain uses TRBV6-1 and TRBJ1-5, with a possible D match to TRBD1 (6 bases). CDR1 and CDR2 from the germline V gene are MNHNS and SASEGT. V lost 4 bases and J 0 bases, leaving 10 bases between the germline ends. The CDR3 is made up of 15 amino acids. Here the CDR3 reads CASSGTVNSNQPQHF. The CDR3 DNA sequence: TGTGCCAGCAGTGGGACAGTGAATAGCAATCAGCCCCAGCATTTT.

The V gene is TRBV6-1, the J gene TRBJ2-7; 10 nucleotides agree with TRBD2. Germline V gene lookup returns CDR1 MNHNS and CDR2 SASEGT. The trim removed 8 bases at V and 3 bases at J, leaving 4 bases unmatched. This CDR3 spans 13 amino acids. CDR3 residues: CASSASGSYEQYF. The DNA of the CDR3 is TGTGCCAGCTCCGCTAGCGGGAGCTACGAGCAGTACTTC.

In this sample, this clonotype turned up a few times. CDR3 protein: CASSSDTLNTEAFF. CDR3 sequence (DNA): TGTGCCAGCAGCTCGGACACTTTGAACACTGAAGCTTTCTTT. The rearrangement joins TRBV7-9 to TRBJ1-1, with D tentatively TRBD1 (5 bases). V lost 4 bases, J lost 0 bases, and 9 bases lay in between. Germline V lookup: CDR1 SEHNR, CDR2 FQNEAQ (reference sequence). There are 14 residues in the CDR3.

This clonotype was recorded once. This chain connects TRBV6-2 or TRBV6-3 to TRBJ1-6; 7 nucleotides align to TRBD1. Germline V CDR1 and CDR2: MNHEY, SVGEGT. V was pared by 6 bases and J by 3 bases, with 17 bases of the junction left unmatched. The CDR3 is 19 amino acids. CDR3 protein: CASRYLPGQDDFYNSPLHF. As DNA, the CDR3 is TGTGCCAGCAGGTACCTCCCCGGACAGGATGATTTCTATAATTCACCCCTCCACTTT.

A few counts support this clonotype. The V gene is TRBV29-1, the J gene TRBJ2-3; D is possibly TRBD2 (7 bases). Germline V gives CDR1 SQVTM, CDR2 ANQGSEA. The V end was cut by 1 base, the J end by 6 bases, with 11 bases between. The CDR3 is made up of 13 amino acids. DNA of the CDR3: TGCAGCGTTGAAGTGGGCGGGGGCGATACGCAGTATTTT. It specifies CSVEVGGGDTQYF.

This rearrangement joins TRBV7-2 to TRBJ2-3, with D tentatively TRBD2 (6 bases). This CDR3 region has 21 residues. The germline V gene encodes CDR1 SGHTA and CDR2 FQGNSA. The germline V and J ends were trimmed by 5 bases and 3 bases, with 33 bases remaining between them. Here the CDR3 DNA reads TGTGCCAGCAGCACCCCTCCGAGTGGGGTGCAGGGCGGACGGGGGACAGATACGCAGTATTTT. Translated, it gives CASSTPPSGVQGGRGTDTQYF.

This rearrangement joins TRBV20-1 to TRBJ2-1; 14 bases are shared with TRBD2. V was clipped by 0 bases and J by 0 bases; unmatched bases: 13. This CDR3 spans 21 amino acids. Germline loops: CDR1 DFQATT, CDR2 SNEGSKA (reference sequence). The CDR3 nucleotides read TGCAGTGCTAGAGATCCCCTAGGACTAGCGGGGGGCGATAGCTCCTACAATGAGCAGTTCTTC. This sequence encodes CSARDPLGLAGGDSSYNEQFF.

This chain connects TRBV11-2 to TRBJ2-6; unclear D gene. V lost 2 bases and J lost 1, with 9 bases in between. The length of the CDR3 is 16 residues. CDR1 is SGHAT and CDR2 is FQNNGV in the germline V gene. CDR3 sequence reads: CASSLRLSSGANVLTF. The CDR3, as DNA: TGTGCCAGCAGCTTACGGTTGAGTTCTGGGGCCAACGTCCTGACTTTC. Based on the CDR3 plus reference TRBV11-2 and TRBJ2-6, the full variable domain is EAGVAQSPRYKIIEKRQSVAFWCNPISGHATLYWYQQILGQGPKLLIQFQNNGVVDDSQLPKDRFSAERLKGVDSTLKIQPAKLEDSAVYLCASSLRLSSGANVLTFGAGSRLTVL.

This clonotype was seen only once. The V and J genes are TRBV5-4 and TRBJ2-3; 8 bases map to TRBD2. CDR1 and CDR2 from the germline V gene are SGHNT and YYREEE (reference sequence). CDR3 length equals 15 residues. Trimming cost V 3 bases and J 3 bases; bases outside gene matches: 6. CDR3 in amino acids: CASSYSGNPTDTQYF. The CDR3, as DNA: TGTGCCAGCAGCTATAGCGGGAACCCGACAGATACGCAGTATTTT.

V is TRBV28 and J is TRBJ2-5; TRBD1 is a possible D gene (6 bases). The CDR3 is 16 residues long. The V end was cut by 4 bases, the J end by 1 base, with 16 bases between. The germline CDR1 and CDR2 sequences are MDHEN and SYDVKM. This CDR3 reads CASSWERGYGQETQYF. CDR3 sequence (DNA): TGTGCCAGCAGTTGGGAAAGGGGGTATGGCCAAGAGACCCAGTACTTC.

CDR3 sequence reads: CASSYRSTGHYGYTF. The CDR3 nucleotides are TGTGCCAGCAGTTACCGGTCAACAGGGCACTATGGCTACACCTTC. The chain is built from TRBV6-2 or TRBV6-3 and TRBJ1-2, with D maybe TRBD1 (6 bases). The V gene's germline CDR1 is MNHEY and CDR2 SVGEGT. V dropped 2 bases and J dropped 3 bases, with 13 bases sitting between them. CDR3 length equals 15 residues.

The sample holds one count of this clonotype. The chain links TRBV12-3 or TRBV12-4 to TRBJ1-2; D remains ambiguous. V gave up 6 bases and J gave up 10 bases, with 15 bases separating them. This CDR3 comprises 12 residues. Here the CDR3 DNA reads TGTGCCAGCAGATCCGACGGGCCGAACTACACCTTC. Translating it yields CASRSDGPNYTF.

This rearrangement joins TRBV5-1 to TRBJ1-2; 8 bases match TRBD1. This CDR3 region has 16 residues. CDR1 and CDR2 from the germline V gene are SGHRS and YFSETQ. With 0 bases clipped from V and 2 bases from J, the junction kept 6 bases outside the gene matches. CDR3 region: CASSLDGQGKNYGYTF. The CDR3 DNA reads TGCGCCAGCAGCTTGGATGGACAGGGAAAGAACTATGGCTACACCTTC.

The chain combines TRBV2 with TRBJ2-6, with D possibly being TRBD1 (6 bases). V lost 6 bases and J 1 base, leaving 13 bases between the germline ends. The CDR3 is 16 amino acids. Germline loops: CDR1 SNHLY, CDR2 FYNNEI. This CDR3 is CASRQIRGSGANVLTF. The CDR3 coding sequence is TGTGCCAGCAGACAAATCAGGGGTTCTGGGGCCAACGTCCTGACTTTC.

The CDR3 bases are TGTGCCAGCAGGGACAGGGCCTACAATGAGCAGTTCTTC. This gives the protein CASRDRAYNEQFF. The chain carries TRBV2 and TRBJ2-1; 8 positions match TRBD1. There are 13 residues in the CDR3. V trimming: 6 bases; J trimming: 2 bases; junction bases outside the gene matches: 0. CDR1 is SNHLY, CDR2 FYNNEI, per germline.

CDR3 DNA sequence: TGTGCCAGCAGCCTTCCCTTAGAGACCCAGTACTTC. This gives the protein CASSLPLETQYF. The genes are TRBV5-4 and TRBJ2-5; D gene ambiguous. Germline V gene sequence: CDR1 SGHNT, CDR2 YYREEE (reference sequence). This CDR3 region has 12 residues. The germline V and J ends were trimmed by 4 bases and 4 bases, with 8 bases remaining between them.

As for this clonotype: This clone may be a read error of a much larger clone one base away. Given the absence of the conserved phenylalanine or tryptophan at the CDR3 end, a read error is likely. The chain employs TRBV27 and TRBJ2-1; D is perhaps TRBD2 (5 bases). This CDR3 contains 12 residues. The V end lost 2 bases, the J end lost 8 bases, and 7 bases lay between the germline ends. Per the germline V gene, CDR1 is MNHEY and CDR2 is SMNVEV (reference sequence). The CDR3 region has the DNA TGTGCCAGCAGTTTAGGAGGACATGAGCAGTTCCTC. This translates into CASSLGGHEQFL.

This chain uses TRBV19 with TRBJ2-3, with 7 bases aligning to TRBD2. Germline CDR1 LNHDA, CDR2 SQIVND (reference sequence). The V gene end was trimmed by 3 bases and the J gene end by 2 bases; junction bases not matched to a gene: 5. This CDR3 has 15 residues. CDR3 nucleotide sequence: TGTGCCAGTAGTATCGGGGGGAAATACACAGATACGCAGTATTTT. Its protein product is CASSIGGKYTDTQYF.

This clonotype was seen only a few times. The chain joins TRBV7-9 to TRBJ2-5; D is possibly TRBD1 or TRBD2 (5 bases each). From germline, CDR1 is SEHNR and CDR2 FQNEAQ (reference sequence). CDR3 length equals 13 residues. The ends were cut back, 1 base at V and 4 bases at J, with 7 bases in the middle. DNA for the CDR3: TGTGCCAGCAGCTTAGGGGGACCAGAGACCCAGTACTTC. Translated, it gives CASSLGGPETQYF.

The chain joins TRBV6-1 to TRBJ2-1, with D unclear. Per the germline V gene, CDR1 is MNHNS and CDR2 is SASEGT. This CDR3 contains 12 residues. V lost 7 bases to trimming and J lost 5 bases, with 9 bases between them. Here the CDR3 DNA reads TGTGCCAGCAAGTACCACGACAATGAGCAGTTCTTC. Protein: CASKYHDNEQFF.

The chain combines TRBV19 with TRBJ2-7, with 10 bases that match TRBD2. The length of the CDR3 is 14 residues. Germline lookup yields CDR1 LNHDA and CDR2 SQIVND (reference sequence). The junction had 3 bases not matched to a gene; V was cut back by 3 bases and J by 4 bases. The CDR3 DNA reads TGTGCCAGTAGTATGGCTAGCGGGAGTTACGAGCAGTACTTC. As protein: CASSMASGSYEQYF.

The rearrangement joins TRBV4-1 to TRBJ1-2, with 8 bases lining up with TRBD1. The V segment lost 4 bases and the J segment 4 bases; nucleotides outside the gene matches: 8. The CDR3 has 15 residues. Looked up from germline, CDR1 is MGHRA and CDR2 is YSYEKL. Written as DNA, the CDR3 is TGCGCCAGCAGCCGCCCGGGACAGGACTTCTATGGCTACACCTTC. Encoded protein: CASSRPGQDFYGYTF.

In its sample, this clonotype was seen a few times. The CDR3 here is CASSLSGVRGTEAFF. DNA of the CDR3: TGTGCCAGCAGTTTATCCGGGGTAAGGGGCACTGAAGCTTTCTTT. The chain uses TRBV27 and TRBJ1-1; D is perhaps TRBD1 (5 bases). Germline V gene data show CDR1 as MNHEY and CDR2 as SMNVEV (reference sequence). V was trimmed by 0 bases and J by 4 bases, leaving 12 bases between them. CDR3 length: 15 amino acids.

This chain joins TRBV7-8 and TRBJ1-1, with TRBD1 as a possible D gene (5 bases). The V end lost 1 base, the J end lost 7 bases, and 13 bases lay between the germline ends. In germline, CDR1 is SGHVS, CDR2 FQNEAQ. The CDR3 consists of 14 residues. The CDR3 reads CASSLGRIGGEAFF. In nucleotides, the CDR3 is TGTGCCAGCAGCTTAGGACGGATTGGGGGTGAAGCTTTCTTT.

This chain joins TRBV7-8 and TRBJ1-3; tentatively, D is TRBD1 (5 bases). Germline assignment: CDR1 SGHVS and CDR2 FQNEAQ. This CDR3 region has 17 residues. Trimming stripped 0 bases from V and 4 bases from J, with 16 bases between. This CDR3 is CASSLARGGSGGNTIYF. CDR3 nucleotides: TGTGCCAGCAGCTTAGCCCGTGGGGGGTCTGGAGGAAACACCATATATTTT.